The subject of this entry is one T cell receptor beta chain. The repertoire was sequenced with immunoSEQ multiplex PCR; TCRdb's copy has only in-frame clones and lacks some. The sample yields about 13,000 clones, just over 90% seen once. The data were obtained in a study of preoperative IRX-2 immunotherapy in early breast cancer. Treatment indicated: preoperative locoregional IRX-2 cytokine immunotherapy. Germline CDR1 reads MDHEN; CDR2 reads SYDVKM. This CDR3 is built from 14 residues. Between the trimmed V and J ends, which lost 3 bases and 6 bases, there was a span of 11 bases. The sequence was obtained from a human donor with breast cancer. This chain uses TRBV28 with TRBJ2-2, with D possibly being TRBD2 (6 bases). This sample was obtained from a patient treated with IRX-2 immunotherapy. In nucleotides, the CDR3 is TGTGCCAGCAGTTTGGAGGGCCGGTCCGGGGAGCTGTTTTTT. Its protein is CASSLEGRSGELFF.